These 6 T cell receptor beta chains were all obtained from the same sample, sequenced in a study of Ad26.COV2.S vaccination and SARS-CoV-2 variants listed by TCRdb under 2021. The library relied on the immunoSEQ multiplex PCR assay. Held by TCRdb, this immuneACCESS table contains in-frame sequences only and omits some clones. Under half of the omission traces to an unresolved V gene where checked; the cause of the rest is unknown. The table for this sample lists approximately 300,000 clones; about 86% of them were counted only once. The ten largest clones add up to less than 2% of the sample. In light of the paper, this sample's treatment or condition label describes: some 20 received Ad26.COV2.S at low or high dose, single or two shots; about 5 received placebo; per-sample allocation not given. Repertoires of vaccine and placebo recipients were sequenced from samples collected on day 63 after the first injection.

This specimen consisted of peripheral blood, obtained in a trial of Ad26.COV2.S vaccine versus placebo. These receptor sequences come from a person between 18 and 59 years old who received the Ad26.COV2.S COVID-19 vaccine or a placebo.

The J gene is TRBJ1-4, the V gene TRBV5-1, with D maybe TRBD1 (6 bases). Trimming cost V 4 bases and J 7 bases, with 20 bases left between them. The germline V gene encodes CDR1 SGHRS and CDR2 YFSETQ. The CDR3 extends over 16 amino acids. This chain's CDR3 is CASSLGGTGFAEKLFF. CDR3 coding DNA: TGCGCCAGCAGCCTGGGGGGTACAGGGTTCGCTGAAAAACTGTTTTTT.

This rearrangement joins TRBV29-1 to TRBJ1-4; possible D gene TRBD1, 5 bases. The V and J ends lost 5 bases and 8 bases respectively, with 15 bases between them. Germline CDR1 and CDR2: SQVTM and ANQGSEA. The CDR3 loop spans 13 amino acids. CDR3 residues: CSVMRSTGEKLFF. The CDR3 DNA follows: TGCAGCGTTATGAGGAGCACAGGAGAAAAACTGTTTTTT.

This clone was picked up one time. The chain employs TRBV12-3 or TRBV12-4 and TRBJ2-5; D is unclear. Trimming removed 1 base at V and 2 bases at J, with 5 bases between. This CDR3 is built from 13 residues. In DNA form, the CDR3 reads TGTGCCAGCAGTTTAGGCTTACAAGAGACCCAGTACTTC. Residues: CASSLGLQETQYF.

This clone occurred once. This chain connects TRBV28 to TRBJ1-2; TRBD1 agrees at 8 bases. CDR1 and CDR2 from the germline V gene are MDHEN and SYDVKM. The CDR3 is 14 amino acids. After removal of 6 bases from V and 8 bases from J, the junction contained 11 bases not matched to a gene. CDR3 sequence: CASRIADREGGYTF. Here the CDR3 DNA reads TGTGCCAGCAGAATTGCGGACAGGGAGGGAGGCTACACCTTC.

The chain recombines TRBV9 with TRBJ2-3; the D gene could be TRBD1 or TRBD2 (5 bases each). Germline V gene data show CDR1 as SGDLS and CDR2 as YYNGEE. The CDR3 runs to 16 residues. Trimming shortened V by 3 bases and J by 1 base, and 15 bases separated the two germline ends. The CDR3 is CASSAISGARTDTQYF. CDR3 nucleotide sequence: TGTGCCAGCAGCGCGATCTCCGGGGCCCGCACAGATACGCAGTATTTT.

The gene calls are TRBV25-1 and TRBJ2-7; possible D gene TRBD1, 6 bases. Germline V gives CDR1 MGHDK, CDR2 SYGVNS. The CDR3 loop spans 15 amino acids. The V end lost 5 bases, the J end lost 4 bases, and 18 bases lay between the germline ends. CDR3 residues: CASSSFGGRDYEQYF. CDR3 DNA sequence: TGTGCCAGCAGTTCTTTTGGGGGCCGAGATTACGAGCAGTACTTC.